This is a list of T cell receptor beta chains from one sample in a study of vaccination and CD4 T cells after COVID-19. TCRdb re-called the PCR reads with MiXCR, one entry per CDR3 protein. The repertoire consists of about 18,000 distinct CDR3 sequences, with 60% to 80% occurring once and the leading ten covering just over 1%. The source material was CD4+ T cells from blood, sampled before SARS-CoV-2 vaccination. These receptors were obtained from a human donor who had recovered from COVID-19. The CDR3 runs from the conserved cysteine through the conserved F or W. D genes are given only for firm matches. Not every row has a clone size; where given, it reads once, few, many or a size class.

>TRBD2|.|TRBJ2-3|TRBV6-2/TRBV6-3
CASRGLAASTDTQYF
TGTGCCAGCAGGGGACTAGCTGCTAGCACAGATACGCAGTATTTT
>.|few|TRBJ1-2|TRBV20-1
CSARTRSKGYTF
TGCAGTGCTAGGACGAGGTCTAAGGGCTACACCTTC
>TRBD2|.|TRBJ2-5|TRBV4-1
CASSQLGRASETQYF
TGCGCCAGCAGCCAGCTCGGGAGGGCCTCAGAGACCCAGTACTTC
>TRBD1|few|TRBJ2-3|TRBV19
CASSMGQGADTQYF
TGTGCCAGTAGTATGGGACAGGGCGCAGATACGCAGTATTTT
>.|once|TRBJ2-3|TRBV6-1
CASSRSGGTDTQYF
TGTGCCAGCAGTCGGAGCGGTGGCACAGATACGCAGTATTTT
>TRBD2|.|TRBJ2-1|TRBV6-5
CASSYSGLAGTYNEQFF
TGTGCCAGCAGTTACTCCGGACTAGCGGGGACCTACAATGAGCAGTTCTTC
>.|.|TRBJ2-4|TRBV27
CASSPGSLAKNIQYF
TGTGCCAGCAGCCCTGGTTCACTAGCCAAAAACATTCAGTACTTC
>TRBD1|.|TRBJ1-1|TRBV20-1
CSARGDREAFF
TGCAGTGCCAGAGGGGACAGAGAAGCTTTCTTT
>.|.|TRBJ1-1|TRBV7-2
CASGRGAEAFF
TGTGCCAGCGGGCGGGGGGCTGAAGCTTTCTTT
>TRBD1|.|TRBJ1-1|TRBV6-2/TRBV6-3
CASSYSAGGTEAFF
TGTGCCAGCAGTTACTCGGCAGGGGGTACTGAAGCTTTCTTT
>.|few|TRBJ2-5|TRBV2
CASEEETQYF
TGTGCCAGTGAAGAAGAGACCCAGTACTTC
>.|few|TRBJ1-5|TRBV7-2
CASSLGAGQPQHF
TGTGCCAGCAGCTTAGGGGCGGGTCAGCCCCAGCATTTT
>.|.|TRBJ1-2|TRBV5-1
CASSLDPGSYGYTF
TGCGCCAGCAGCTTGGACCCGGGATCGTATGGCTACACCTTC
>.|.|TRBJ2-2|TRBV15
CATSRLAPGTGELFF
TGTGCCACCAGCAGGTTAGCACCGGGCACCGGGGAGCTGTTTTTT
>.|.|TRBJ2-7|TRBV20-1
CSASRPSAYEQYF
TGCAGTGCTAGTAGACCCTCAGCCTACGAGCAGTACTTC
>TRBD2|.|TRBJ2-5|TRBV7-2
CASSFASGRVGRGETQYF
TGTGCCAGCAGCTTTGCTAGCGGGAGAGTGGGAAGGGGAGAGACCCAGTACTTC
>.|.|TRBJ2-1|TRBV6-1
CASRRDYGLYEQFF
TGTGCCAGCAGGCGCGACTACGGCCTGTATGAGCAGTTCTTC
>.|.|TRBJ1-2|TRBV7-8
CASSKQGYGYTF
TGTGCCAGCAGCAAACAGGGTTATGGCTACACCTTC
>.|.|TRBJ1-2|TRBV7-5
CISVSEAFCSYRRNGYTF
.
>.|.|TRBJ2-1|TRBV24-1
CATSQRPNEQFF
TGTGCCACCAGCCAGAGGCCCAATGAGCAGTTCTTC
>.|few|TRBJ2-3|TRBV20-1
CSALDPTRTDTQYF
TGCAGTGCCCTGGATCCCACACGCACAGATACGCAGTATTTT
>.|.|TRBJ2-5|TRBV7-3
CASSLGGRPSYQETQYF
TGTGCCAGCAGCCTAGGGGGTAGGCCGTCGTACCAAGAGACCCAGTACTTC
>TRBD2|.|TRBJ2-7|TRBV20-1
CSAAGLARFSYEQYF
TGCAGTGCTGCCGGACTAGCGCGATTCTCCTACGAGCAGTACTTC
>TRBD2|.|TRBJ2-5|TRBV7-9
CASSPNLRDYLGQETQYF
TGTGCCAGCAGCCCGAACCTCCGGGACTACCTAGGACAAGAGACCCAGTACTTC
>.|.|TRBJ2-7|TRBV19
CASSIAGGTPSQEQYF
TGTGCCAGTAGTATAGCTGGCGGGACCCCCTCTCAGGAGCAGTACTTC
>.|.|TRBJ1-1|TRBV29-1
CSTGGTNTEAFF
TGCAGCACTGGGGGCACTAACACTGAAGCTTTCTTT
>TRBD1|.|TRBJ2-1|TRBV20-1
CSARDRWGQGNNNEQFF
TGCAGTGCTAGAGATCGGTGGGGACAGGGGAATAACAATGAGCAGTTCTTC
>TRBD1|few|TRBJ1-5|TRBV6-1
CASSEGGTGANNQPQHF
TGTGCCAGCAGTGAAGGCGGGACAGGGGCCAACAATCAGCCCCAGCATTTT
>.|few|TRBJ2-5|TRBV21-1
CASSKAPLAGAPETQYF
TGTGCCAGCAGCAAAGCCCCACTAGCGGGAGCCCCAGAGACCCAGTACTTC
>.|.|TRBJ2-5|TRBV23-1
CASSQSGEETQYF
TGCGCCAGCAGTCAATCGGGGGAAGAGACCCAGTACTTC
>TRBD1|.|TRBJ2-5|TRBV27
CASSDPGQYQETQYF
TGTGCCAGCAGCGATCCGGGACAGTACCAAGAGACCCAGTACTTC
>.|.|TRBJ2-5|TRBV7-9
CASSRPGKPSETQYF
TGTGCCAGCAGCAGGCCCGGGAAACCGTCGGAGACCCAGTACTTC
>.|.|TRBJ2-1|TRBV7-9
CASSPTGGDLDYNEQFF
TGTGCCAGCAGCCCTACAGGGGGGGATTTGGACTACAATGAGCAGTTCTTC
>.|.|TRBJ2-3|TRBV27
CASSSRRLYGDTQYF
TGTGCCAGCAGTTCTCGGCGGTTATACGGAGATACGCAGTATTTT
>.|.|TRBJ2-2|TRBV10-3
CAISESEGLITGELFF
TGTGCCATCAGTGAGTCAGAGGGGTTGATCACCGGGGAGCTGTTTTTT
>TRBD1|.|TRBJ1-2|TRBV2
CASTLRDSPYYGYTF
TGTGCCAGCACCTTAAGGGACAGTCCCTACTATGGCTACACCTTC
>TRBD1|.|TRBJ1-5|TRBV4-1
CASSHQQRTGRSNQPQHF
TGCGCCAGCAGCCACCAACAACGGACAGGTCGGAGCAATCAGCCCCAGCATTTT
>.|few|TRBJ1-2|TRBV15
CATSTPGGRGYTF
TGTGCCACCAGCACCCCCGGGGGACGCGGCTACACCTTC
>.|.|TRBJ1-6|TRBV6-1
CASSDRDDNSPLHF
TGTGCCAGCAGTGACCGGGACGATAATTCACCCCTCCACTTT
>TRBD1|.|TRBJ2-7|TRBV7-8
CASTITAGGSYEQYF
TGTGCCAGCACCATCACGGCAGGGGGCTCCTACGAGCAGTACTTC